Given below is one T cell receptor beta chain in context. Its target antigen remains unknown. The record has no base qualities; no much larger clone is one base away. The library was prepared using the immunoSEQ multiplex PCR assay. As stored in TCRdb, this immuneACCESS dataset retains in-frame rearrangements with V and J assigned. A fraction of the clones does not appear; measured against another copy, unresolved V genes explain less than half of the discrepancy, and the remainder lacks a known reason. Within this sample are more than 2,500 clones, with around three quarters of them counted one time only. About an eighth of the sample is held by the ten biggest clonotypes. These data originate in a study of tumour-infiltrating T cells in Burkitt lymphoma (dated by TCRdb to 2020 to 2021). Regarding the complete study: TCR repertoire data were correlated with clinical outcome; productive clonality predicted overall and progression-free survival, independent of established prognosticators including age at diagnosis.

The germline V gene yields SGHTA for CDR1 and FQGNSA for CDR2. From the cysteine up to the phenylalanine, the CDR3 has a length of 14 residues. Just the 42-base CDR3 DNA is kept, in frame starting at base 1. V sheds 3 bases and J sheds 8 bases, leaving 14 bases between their ends. Sequences were obtained from tumor tissue. The TCR originated in a human donor with diffuse large B-cell lymphoma. The chain joins TRBV7-2 to TRBJ1-5; TRBD1 could be the D gene, as 5 bases match. The nucleotide sequence reads as follows: TGTGCCAGCAGCTTTGGGGACCCCGCCAAGCCCCAGCATTTT. Its protein is CASSFGDPAKPQHF.